This TCR beta chain appears in the sequencing data of a study of blood T cell repertoires in COVID-19. Study-level information: The samples span acute and convalescent COVID-19 from the United States, Italy and Spain. In each case, the material was cDNA or gDNA derived from T cells, B-cell-depleted T cells, or PBMCs.

Between the trimmed V and J ends, which lost 2 bases and 6 bases, there was a span of 15 bases. The CDR3 covers 15 residues. Germline loops: CDR1 MNHEY, CDR2 SVGEGT. This clone was recorded only once. Per the study methods: How many nucleated cells were present was estimated from reference gene primer amplification. This table comes from immunoSEQ multiplex PCR, and its TCRdb copy is limited to in-frame clones, with some not included. Clone size and V and J calls were adopted from that table, with D and trimming inferred from the DNA. The data hold 200,000 to 250,000 clones, with about 80% observed a single time.

The TCR was taken from a woman aged 80 or over with COVID-19, enrolled during active disease. Input material: peripheral blood. This rearrangement joins TRBV6-2 or TRBV6-3 to TRBJ2-3, with D maybe TRBD2 (5 bases). CDR3: CASSYQRWSSDTQYF. As DNA, the CDR3 is TGTGCCAGCAGTTACCAGCGGTGGTCCTCCGATACGCAGTATTTT.